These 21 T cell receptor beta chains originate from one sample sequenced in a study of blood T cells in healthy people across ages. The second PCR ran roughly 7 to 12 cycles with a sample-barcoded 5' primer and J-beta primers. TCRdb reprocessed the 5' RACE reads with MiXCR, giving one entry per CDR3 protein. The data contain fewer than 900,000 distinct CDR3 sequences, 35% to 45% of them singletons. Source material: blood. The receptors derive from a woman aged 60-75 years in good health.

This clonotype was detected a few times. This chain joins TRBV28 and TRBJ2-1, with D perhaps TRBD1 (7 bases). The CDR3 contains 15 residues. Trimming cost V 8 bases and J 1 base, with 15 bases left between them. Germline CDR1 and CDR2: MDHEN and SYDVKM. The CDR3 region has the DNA TGTGCCAGCTCCCAGGGGGGAGAGTCCTACAATGAGCAGTTCTTC. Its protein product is CASSQGGESYNEQFF.

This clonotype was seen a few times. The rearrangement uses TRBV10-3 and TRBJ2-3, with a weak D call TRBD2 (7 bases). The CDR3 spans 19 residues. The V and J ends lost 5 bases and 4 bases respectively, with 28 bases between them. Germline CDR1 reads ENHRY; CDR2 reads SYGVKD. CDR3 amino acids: CAISPLGGQSGIEADTQYF. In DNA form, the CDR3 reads TGTGCCATCAGTCCCTTGGGGGGGCAAAGCGGGATAGAGGCAGATACGCAGTATTTT.

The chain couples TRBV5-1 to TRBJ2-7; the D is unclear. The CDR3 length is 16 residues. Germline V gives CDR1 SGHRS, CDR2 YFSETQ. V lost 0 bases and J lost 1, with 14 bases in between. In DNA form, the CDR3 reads TGCGCCAGCAGCTTGGGCAGCGCAGTCCCGTCCTACGAGCAGTACTTC. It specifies CASSLGSAVPSYEQYF. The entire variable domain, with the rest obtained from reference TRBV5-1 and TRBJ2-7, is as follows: KAGVTQTPRYLIKTRGQQVTLSCSPISGHRSVSWYQQTPGQGLQFLFEYFSETQRNKGNFPGRFSGRQFSNSRSEMNVSTLELGDSALYLCASSLGSAVPSYEQYFGPGTRLTVT.

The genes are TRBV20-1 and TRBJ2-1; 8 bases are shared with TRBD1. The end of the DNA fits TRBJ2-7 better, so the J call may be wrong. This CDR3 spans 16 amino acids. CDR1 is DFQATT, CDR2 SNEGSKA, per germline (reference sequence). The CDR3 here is CSARDGTGSSYNEQYF. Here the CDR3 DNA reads TGCAGTGCTAGAGATGGGACAGGAAGCTCCTACAATGAGCAGTACTTC.

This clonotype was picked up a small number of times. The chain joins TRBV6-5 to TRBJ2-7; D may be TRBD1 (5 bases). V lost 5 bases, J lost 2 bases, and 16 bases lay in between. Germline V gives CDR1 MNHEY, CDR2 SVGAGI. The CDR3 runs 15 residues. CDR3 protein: CASSTPGRAPYEQYF. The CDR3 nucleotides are TGTGCCAGCAGTACCCCTGGCAGGGCCCCCTACGAGCAGTACTTC.

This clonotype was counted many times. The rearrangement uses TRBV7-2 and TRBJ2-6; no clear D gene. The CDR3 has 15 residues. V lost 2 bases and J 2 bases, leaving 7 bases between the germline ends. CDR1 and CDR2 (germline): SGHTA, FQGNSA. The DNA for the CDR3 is TGTGCCAGCAGCTTAATGTCAGCTGGGGCCAACGTCCTGACTTTC. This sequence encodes CASSLMSAGANVLTF.

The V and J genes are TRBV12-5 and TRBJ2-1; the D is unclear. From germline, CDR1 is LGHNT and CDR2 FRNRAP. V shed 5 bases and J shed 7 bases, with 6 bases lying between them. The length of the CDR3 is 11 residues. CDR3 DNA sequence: TGTGCTAGTGGTGGGGATAATGAGCAGTTCTTC. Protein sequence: CASGGDNEQFF.

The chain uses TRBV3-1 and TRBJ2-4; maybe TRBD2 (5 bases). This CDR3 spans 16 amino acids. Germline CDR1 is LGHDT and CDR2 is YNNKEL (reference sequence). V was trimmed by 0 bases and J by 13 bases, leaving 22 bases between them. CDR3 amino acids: CASSQDLTAGPNEQYF. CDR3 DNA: TGTGCCAGCAGCCAAGATCTCACGGCGGGCCCCAATGAGCAGTACTTC.

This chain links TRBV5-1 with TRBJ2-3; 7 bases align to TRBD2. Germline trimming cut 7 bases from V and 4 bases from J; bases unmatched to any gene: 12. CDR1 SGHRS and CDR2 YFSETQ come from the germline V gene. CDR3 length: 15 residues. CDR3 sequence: CASCSRGVVADTQYF. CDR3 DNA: TGCGCCAGCTGCTCACGGGGGGTAGTTGCAGATACGCAGTATTTT.

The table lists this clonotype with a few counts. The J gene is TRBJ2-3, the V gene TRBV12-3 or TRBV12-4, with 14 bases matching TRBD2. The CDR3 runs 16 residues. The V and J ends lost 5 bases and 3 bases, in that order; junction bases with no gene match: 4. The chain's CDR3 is CASSRTSGGRTDTQYF. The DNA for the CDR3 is TGTGCCAGCAGTAGGACTAGCGGGGGGAGAACAGATACGCAGTATTTT.

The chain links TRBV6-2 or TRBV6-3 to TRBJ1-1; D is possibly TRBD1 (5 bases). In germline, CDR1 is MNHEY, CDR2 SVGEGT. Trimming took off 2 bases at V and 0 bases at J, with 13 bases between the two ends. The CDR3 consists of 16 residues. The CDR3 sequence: CASSYRSGGLNTEAFF. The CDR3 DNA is TGTGCCAGCAGTTACCGGAGTGGGGGTCTGAACACTGAAGCTTTCTTT.

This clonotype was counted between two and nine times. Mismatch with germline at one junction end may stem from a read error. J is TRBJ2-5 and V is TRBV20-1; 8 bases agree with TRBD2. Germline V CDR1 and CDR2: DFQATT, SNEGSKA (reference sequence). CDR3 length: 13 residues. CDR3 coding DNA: TGCAGTGCTCGGACTAGCAGCCAAGAGACCCTGTACTTC. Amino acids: CSARTSSQETLYF.

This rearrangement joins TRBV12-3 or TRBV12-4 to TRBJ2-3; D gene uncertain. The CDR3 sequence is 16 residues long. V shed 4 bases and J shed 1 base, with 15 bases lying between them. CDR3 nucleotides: TGTGCCAGCAGTTACCATACTACGGCTCGCACAGATACGCAGTATTTT. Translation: CASSYHTTARTDTQYF.

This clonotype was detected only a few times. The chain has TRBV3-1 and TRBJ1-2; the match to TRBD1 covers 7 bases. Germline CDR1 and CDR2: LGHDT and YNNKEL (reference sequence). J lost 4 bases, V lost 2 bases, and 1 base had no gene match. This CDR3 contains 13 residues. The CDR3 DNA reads TGTGCCAGCAGCCAAAGACAGGGCTATGGCTACACCTTC. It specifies CASSQRQGYGYTF.

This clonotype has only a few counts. The CDR3 sequence is CATSRDRDRGTQYF. The DNA of the CDR3 is TGTGCCACCAGCAGGGACCGGGACAGGGGTACGCAGTATTTT. The chain uses TRBV15 and TRBJ2-3; TRBD1 matches 10 bases. Losses at the gene ends were 3 bases for V and 8 bases for J; bases not matched to a gene: 5. Germline loops: CDR1 LNHNV, CDR2 YYDKDF (reference sequence). The CDR3 loop spans 14 amino acids. Together with reference TRBV15 and TRBJ2-3, the CDR3 gives the full variable domain: DAMVIQNPRYQVTQFGKPVTLSCSQTLNHNVMYWYQQKSSQAPKLLFHYYDKDFNNEADTPDNFQSRRPNTSFCFLDIRSPGLGDTAMYLCATSRDRDRGTQYFGPGTRLTVL.

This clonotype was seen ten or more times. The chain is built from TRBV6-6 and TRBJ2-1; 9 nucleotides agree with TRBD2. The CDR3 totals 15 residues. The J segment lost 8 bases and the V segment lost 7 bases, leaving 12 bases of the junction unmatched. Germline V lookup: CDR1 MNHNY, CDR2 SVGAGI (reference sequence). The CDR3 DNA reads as TGTGCCAGCAATCCTACCGGGACTAGCAAGGATGAGCAGTTCTTC. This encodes CASNPTGTSKDEQFF.

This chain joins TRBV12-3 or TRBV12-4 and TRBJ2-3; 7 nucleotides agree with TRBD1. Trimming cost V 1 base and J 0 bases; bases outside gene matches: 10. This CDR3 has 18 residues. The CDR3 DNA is TGTGCCAGCAGTTTAGAAAGGGGGCTTGGGGACAGCACAGATACGCAGTATTTT. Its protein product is CASSLERGLGDSTDTQYF.

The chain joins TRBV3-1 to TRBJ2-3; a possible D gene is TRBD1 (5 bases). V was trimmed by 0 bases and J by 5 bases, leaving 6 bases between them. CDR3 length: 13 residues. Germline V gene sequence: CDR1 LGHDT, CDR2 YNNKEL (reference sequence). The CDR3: CASSQDDRDTQYF. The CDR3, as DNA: TGTGCCAGCAGCCAAGACGACAGAGATACGCAGTATTTT.

This chain's CDR3 is CASSYRLQGSSNQPQHF. CDR3 nucleotides: TGTGCCAGCAGTTACCGTTTACAGGGGTCGAGCAATCAGCCCCAGCATTTT. This sequence joins TRBV6-2 or TRBV6-3 and TRBJ1-5, with 7 bases lining up with TRBD1. Per the germline V gene, CDR1 is MNHEY and CDR2 is SVGEGT. Trimming removed 2 bases from V and 1 base from J; junction bases left unmatched: 8. This CDR3 has 17 residues.

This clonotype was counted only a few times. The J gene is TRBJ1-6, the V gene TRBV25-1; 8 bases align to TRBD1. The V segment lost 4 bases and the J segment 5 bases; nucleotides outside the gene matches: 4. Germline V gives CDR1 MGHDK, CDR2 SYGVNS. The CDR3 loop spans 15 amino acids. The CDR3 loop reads CASSGWTGNNSPLHF. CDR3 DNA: TGTGCCAGCAGTGGCTGGACAGGGAATAATTCACCCCTCCACTTT.

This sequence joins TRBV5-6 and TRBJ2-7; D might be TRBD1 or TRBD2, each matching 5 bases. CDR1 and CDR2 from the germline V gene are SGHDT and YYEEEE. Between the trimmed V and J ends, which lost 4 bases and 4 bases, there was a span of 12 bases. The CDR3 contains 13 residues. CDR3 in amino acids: CASSPRGRYEQYF. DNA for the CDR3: TGTGCCAGCAGCCCCCGGGGACGTTACGAGCAGTACTTC.